This section outlines one TCR beta chain sequence together with its context. Its antigen target is currently unknown. No qualities accompany the bases; no much larger clone lies one base away. TCRbeta CDR3 regions were amplified from genomic DNA by means of the immunoSEQ Assay, a bias-controlled multiplex PCR. The authors processed their data as follows. The number of nucleated cells in each sample was estimated from the amplification of reference gene primers within the assay. To quantify the absolute abundance of each unique TCRbeta CDR3 rearrangement, sequence reads were collapsed and filtered. For each sample, productive Simpson clonality was calculated as the square root of Simpson's diversity index across productive rearrangements. TCRdb retrieved this table from immuneACCESS and kept in-frame rearrangements only. Not all clones are present; in checked studies, unresolved V genes account for under half, and no reason is known for the remainder. For V, J and clone size, that table is used; D and trimming come from the DNA. The sample has 150,000 or so clones on record, approximately 84% of them singletons. The top ten clones comprise about 8% of the sample.

V lost 8 bases and J lost 7 bases, and the count of bases not matched to a germline gene is 15. The CDR3 sequence holds 15 residues, the cysteine and phenylalanine included. The retained sequence is limited to the CDR3, 45 bases, with the frame set at the first base. CDR1 is given as MNHEY and CDR2 as SVGEGT, both from the germline V gene. The data were obtained in a study of blood T cell repertoires in COVID-19 (dated by TCRdb to 2019 to 2021). Study-wide context: Samples from collaborators originated in the United States, Italy and Spain and spanned both the acute and convalescent phases of COVID-19. The prospective study material was composed of cDNA or gDNA derived from T cells, B-cell-depleted T cells, or PBMCs. The dataset comprised deeply sampled blood TCRbeta repertoires from subjects exposed to, actively infected with, or recovered from COVID-19. A freely available public database, intended as a resource for researchers studying the immune response to SARS-CoV-2, is where the repertoires were released. The samples were drawn from two sources: the first 160 participants of the ongoing ImmuneRACE study, and about 1,300 subjects contributed by 6 global collaborators. Sample metadata almost always included a de-identified subject ID, COVID-19 status, age in years and sex. Where available, HLA class I and class II types were taken from metadata supplied by the sample provider and were not determined by assay-based typing. Study-wide findings and limitations: How much clinical and demographic metadata was included differed by source and by participant, and the metadata was provided uncurated.

A second Seattle source provided samples from volunteer blood donors who had recovered from COVID-19. Collaborating institutions collected whole blood in K2EDTA tubes following their own protocols. For TCRbeta analysis, collaborators shipped samples as frozen whole blood, isolated PBMCs, or DNA extracted from either of those sample types. Sequencing input: peripheral blood. The chain uses TRBV6-2 or TRBV6-3 and TRBJ1-2, with 8 middle bases fitting TRBD1. The clonotype comes from a man aged 40-49 years who had recovered from COVID-19. The base sequence is TGTGCCAGCTGCCCTTTGGACAGGGTTTATCGTGGCTACACCTTC. The encoded protein is CASCPLDRVYRGYTF.